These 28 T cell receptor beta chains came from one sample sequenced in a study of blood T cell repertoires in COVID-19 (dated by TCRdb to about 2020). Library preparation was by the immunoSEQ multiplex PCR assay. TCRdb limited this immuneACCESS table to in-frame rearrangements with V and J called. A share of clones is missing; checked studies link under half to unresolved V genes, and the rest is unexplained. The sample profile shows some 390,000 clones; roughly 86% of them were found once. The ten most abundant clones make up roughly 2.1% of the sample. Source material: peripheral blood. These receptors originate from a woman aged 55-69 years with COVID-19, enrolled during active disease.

This CDR3 is CASSARTNTGELFF. The CDR3 region has the DNA TGCGCCAGCAGTGCGAGAACGAACACCGGGGAGCTGTTTTTT. This chain links TRBV10-1 with TRBJ2-2; D is unresolved. Trimming left V 4 bases short and J 0 bases short, with 6 bases between. The germline V gene encodes CDR1 WNHNN and CDR2 SYGVQD (reference sequence). The CDR3 loop spans 14 amino acids.

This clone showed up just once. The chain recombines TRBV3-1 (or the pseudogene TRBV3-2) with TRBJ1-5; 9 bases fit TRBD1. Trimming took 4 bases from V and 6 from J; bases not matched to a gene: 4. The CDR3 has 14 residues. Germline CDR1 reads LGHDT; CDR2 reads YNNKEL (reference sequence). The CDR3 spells CASSRQTGGQPQHF. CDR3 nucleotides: TGTGCCAGCAGCCGCCAGACAGGGGGTCAGCCCCAGCATTTT.

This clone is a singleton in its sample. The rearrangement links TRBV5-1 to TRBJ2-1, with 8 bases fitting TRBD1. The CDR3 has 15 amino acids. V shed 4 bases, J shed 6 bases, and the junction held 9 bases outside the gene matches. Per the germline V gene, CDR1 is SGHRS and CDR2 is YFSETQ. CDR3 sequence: CASSPEGQEFNEQFF. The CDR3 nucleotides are TGCGCCAGCAGCCCCGAGGGACAGGAATTCAATGAGCAGTTCTTC.

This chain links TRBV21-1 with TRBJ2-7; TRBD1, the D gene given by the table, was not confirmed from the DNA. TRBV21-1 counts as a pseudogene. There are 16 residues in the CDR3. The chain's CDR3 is CASSPRDRAKPGEQYF. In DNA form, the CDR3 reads TGTGCCAGCAGCCCGCGGGACAGGGCGAAACCGGGCGAGCAGTACTTC.

As DNA, the CDR3 is TGCGCCAGCAGCTTGGAGGGGCAGACTGAAGCTTTCTTT. It translates to CASSLEGQTEAFF. V gene TRBV5-1 combines with J gene TRBJ1-1; perhaps TRBD1 as D (5 bases). Trimming cost V 0 bases and J 5 bases, with 8 bases left between them. The germline V gene has CDR1 SGHRS and CDR2 YFSETQ. This CDR3 has 13 amino acids.

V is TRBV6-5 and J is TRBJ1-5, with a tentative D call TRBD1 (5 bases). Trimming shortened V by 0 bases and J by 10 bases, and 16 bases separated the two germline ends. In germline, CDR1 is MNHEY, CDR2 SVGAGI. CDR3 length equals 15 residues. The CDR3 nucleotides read TGTGCCAGCAGTTACTCAGGGGCCTCTGGTCCTCCCCAGCATTTT. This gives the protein CASSYSGASGPPQHF.

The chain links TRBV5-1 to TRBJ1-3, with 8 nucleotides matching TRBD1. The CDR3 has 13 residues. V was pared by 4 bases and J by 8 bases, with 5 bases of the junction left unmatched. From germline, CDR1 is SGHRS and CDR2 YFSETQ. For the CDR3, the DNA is TGCGCCAGCAGCACGACAGGGGAGGACACCATATATTTT. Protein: CASSTTGEDTIYF.

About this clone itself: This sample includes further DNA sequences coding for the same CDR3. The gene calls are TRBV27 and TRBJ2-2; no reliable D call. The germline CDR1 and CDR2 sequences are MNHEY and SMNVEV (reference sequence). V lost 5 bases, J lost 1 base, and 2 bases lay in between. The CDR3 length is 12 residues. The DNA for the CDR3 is TGTGCCAGCAGTCGGAACACCGGGGAGCTGTTTTTT. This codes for CASSRNTGELFF.

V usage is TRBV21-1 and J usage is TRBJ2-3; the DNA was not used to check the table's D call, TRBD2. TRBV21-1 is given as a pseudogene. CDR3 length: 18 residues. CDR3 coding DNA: TGTGCCAGCAGCAAAAATGGGCCTTTAGGGGGGGGCACAGATACGCAGTATTTT. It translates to CASSKNGPLGGGTDTQYF.

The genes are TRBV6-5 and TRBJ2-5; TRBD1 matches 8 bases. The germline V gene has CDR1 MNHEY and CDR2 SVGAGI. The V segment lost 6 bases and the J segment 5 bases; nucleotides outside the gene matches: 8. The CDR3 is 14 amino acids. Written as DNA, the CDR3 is TGTGCCAGCAGCCAGGACAGGGCGCCGGAGACCCAGTACTTC. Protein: CASSQDRAPETQYF.

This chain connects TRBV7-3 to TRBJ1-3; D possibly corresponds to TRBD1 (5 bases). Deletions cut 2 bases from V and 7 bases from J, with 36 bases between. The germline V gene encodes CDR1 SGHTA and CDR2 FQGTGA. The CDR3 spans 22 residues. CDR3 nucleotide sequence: TGTGCCAGCAGCTTATACGGGGGGGACCTTGTGTTGGGCAGGGTAAGAGGGAACACCATATATTTT. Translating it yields CASSLYGGDLVLGRVRGNTIYF.

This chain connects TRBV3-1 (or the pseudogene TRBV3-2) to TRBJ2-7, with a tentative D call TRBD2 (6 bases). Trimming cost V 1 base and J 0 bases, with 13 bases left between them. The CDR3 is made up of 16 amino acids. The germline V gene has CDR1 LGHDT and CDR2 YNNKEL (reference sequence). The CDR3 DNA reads TGTGCCAGCAGCCAAGGCTGGCTAGCGACCTCCTACGAGCAGTACTTC. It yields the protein CASSQGWLATSYEQYF.

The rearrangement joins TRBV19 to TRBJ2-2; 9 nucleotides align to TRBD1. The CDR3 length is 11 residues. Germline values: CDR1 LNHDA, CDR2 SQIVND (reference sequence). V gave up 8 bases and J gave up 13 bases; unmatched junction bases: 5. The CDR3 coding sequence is TGTGCCAGTCTGACAGGGGGATGGCTGTTTTTT. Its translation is CASLTGGWLFF.

CDR3 sequence (DNA): TGTGCCAGCAGCTCCGCTGGGGGCCGTAAGAACACTGAAGCTTTCTTT. The encoded protein is CASSSAGGRKNTEAFF. V and J are TRBV11-2 and TRBJ1-1; TRBD1 might be the D (6 bases). V lost 4 bases and J 1 base, leaving 16 bases between the germline ends. The germline CDR1 and CDR2 sequences are SGHAT and FQNNGV. The length of the CDR3 is 16 residues.

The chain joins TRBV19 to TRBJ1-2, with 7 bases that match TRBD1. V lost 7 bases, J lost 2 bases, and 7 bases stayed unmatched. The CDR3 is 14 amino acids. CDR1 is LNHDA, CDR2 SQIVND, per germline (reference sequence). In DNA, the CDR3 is TGTGCCAGTAATCCCGGGACAGCCAACTATGGCTACACCTTC. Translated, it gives CASNPGTANYGYTF.

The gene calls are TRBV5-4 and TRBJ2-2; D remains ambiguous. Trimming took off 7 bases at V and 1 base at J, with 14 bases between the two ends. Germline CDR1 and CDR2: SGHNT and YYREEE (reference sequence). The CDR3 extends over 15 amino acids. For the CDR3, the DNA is TGTGCCAGCGCACAATCCCAAGTGAACACCGGGGAGCTGTTTTTT. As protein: CASAQSQVNTGELFF. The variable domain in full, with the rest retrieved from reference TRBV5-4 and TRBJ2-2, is ETGVTQSPTHLIKTRGQQVTLRCSSQSGHNTVSWYQQALGQGPQFIFQYYREEENGRGNFPPRFSGLQFPNYSSELNVNALELDDSALYLCASAQSQVNTGELFFGEGSRLTVL.

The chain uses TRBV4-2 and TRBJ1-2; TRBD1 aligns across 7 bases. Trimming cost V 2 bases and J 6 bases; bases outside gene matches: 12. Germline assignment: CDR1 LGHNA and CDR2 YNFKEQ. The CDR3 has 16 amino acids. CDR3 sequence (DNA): TGTGCCAGCAGCCAAAGTGCAGGGGGAGTGGAACATGGCTACACCTTC. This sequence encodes CASSQSAGGVEHGYTF.

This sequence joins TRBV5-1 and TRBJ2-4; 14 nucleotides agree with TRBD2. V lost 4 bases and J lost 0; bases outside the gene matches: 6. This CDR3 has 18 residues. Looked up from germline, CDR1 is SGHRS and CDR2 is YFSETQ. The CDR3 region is CASSHGLAGGLAKNIQYF. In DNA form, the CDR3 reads TGCGCCAGCAGCCACGGACTAGCGGGGGGATTAGCCAAAAACATTCAGTACTTC.

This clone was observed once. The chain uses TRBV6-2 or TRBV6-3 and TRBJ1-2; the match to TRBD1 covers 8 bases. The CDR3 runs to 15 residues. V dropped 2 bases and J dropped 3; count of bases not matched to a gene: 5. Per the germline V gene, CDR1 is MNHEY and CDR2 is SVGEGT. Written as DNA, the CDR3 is TGTGCCAGCAGTTACAGGACAGGGAAGCACTATGGCTACACCTTC. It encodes CASSYRTGKHYGYTF.

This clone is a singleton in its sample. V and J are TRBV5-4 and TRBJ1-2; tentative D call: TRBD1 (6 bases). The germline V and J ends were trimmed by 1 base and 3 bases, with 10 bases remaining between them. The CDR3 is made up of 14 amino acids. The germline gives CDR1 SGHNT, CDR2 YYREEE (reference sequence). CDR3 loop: CASSLSGGDYGYTF. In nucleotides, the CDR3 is TGTGCCAGCAGCTTGTCGGGGGGCGACTATGGCTACACCTTC.

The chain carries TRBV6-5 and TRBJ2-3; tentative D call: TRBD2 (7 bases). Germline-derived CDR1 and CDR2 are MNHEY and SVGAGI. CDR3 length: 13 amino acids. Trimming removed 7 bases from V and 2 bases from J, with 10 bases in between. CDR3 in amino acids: CASKGGHTDTQYF. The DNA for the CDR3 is TGTGCCAGCAAGGGGGGGCACACAGATACGCAGTATTTT.

The CDR3 coding sequence is TGTGCCAGCACCCGGAGGGATTCCTATGGCTACACCTTC. Its protein product is CASTRRDSYGYTF. The V gene is TRBV28, the J gene TRBJ1-2; D remains ambiguous. Germline CDR1 reads MDHEN; CDR2 reads SYDVKM. Trimming shortened V by 7 bases and J by 4 bases, and 13 bases separated the two germline ends. This CDR3 contains 13 residues.

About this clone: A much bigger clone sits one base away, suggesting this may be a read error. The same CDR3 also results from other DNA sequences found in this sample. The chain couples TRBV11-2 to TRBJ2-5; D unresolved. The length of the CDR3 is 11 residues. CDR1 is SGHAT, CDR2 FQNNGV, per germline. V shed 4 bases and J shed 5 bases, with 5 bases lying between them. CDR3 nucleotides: TGTGCCAGCAGCTCCGGGGAGACCCAGTACTTC. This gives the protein CASSSGETQYF.

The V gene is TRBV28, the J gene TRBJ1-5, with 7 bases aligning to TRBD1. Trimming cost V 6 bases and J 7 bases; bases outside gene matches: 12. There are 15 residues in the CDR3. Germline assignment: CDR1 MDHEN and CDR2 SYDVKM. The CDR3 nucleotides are TGTGCCAGCAGGTTACCAGGGGGTGAGGTGCAGCCCCAGCATTTT. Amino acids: CASRLPGGEVQPQHF.

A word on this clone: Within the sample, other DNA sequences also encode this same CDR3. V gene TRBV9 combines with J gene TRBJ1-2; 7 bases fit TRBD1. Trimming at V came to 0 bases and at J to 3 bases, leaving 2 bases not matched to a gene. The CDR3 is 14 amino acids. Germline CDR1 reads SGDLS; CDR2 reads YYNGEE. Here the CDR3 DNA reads TGTGCCAGCAGCGTAGGTACAGGGGACTATGGCTACACCTTC. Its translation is CASSVGTGDYGYTF. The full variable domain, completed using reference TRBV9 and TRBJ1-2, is DSGVTQTPKHLITATGQRVTLRCSPRSGDLSVYWYQQSLDQGLQFLIQYYNGEERAKGNILERFSAQQFPDLHSELNLSSLELGDSALYFCASSVGTGDYGYTFGSGTRLTVV.

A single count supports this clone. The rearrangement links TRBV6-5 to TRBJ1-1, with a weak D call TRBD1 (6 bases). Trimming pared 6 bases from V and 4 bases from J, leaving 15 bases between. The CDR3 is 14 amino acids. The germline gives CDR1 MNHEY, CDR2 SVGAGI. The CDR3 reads CASRFHRAGTEAFF. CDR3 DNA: TGTGCCAGCAGATTCCACAGGGCCGGCACTGAAGCTTTCTTT.

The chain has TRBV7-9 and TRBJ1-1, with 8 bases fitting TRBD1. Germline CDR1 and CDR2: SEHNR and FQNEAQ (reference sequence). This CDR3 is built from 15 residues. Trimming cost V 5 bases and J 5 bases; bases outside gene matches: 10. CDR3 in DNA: TGTGCCAGCAGCCCCGGACAGGGTGGTAGGACTGAAGCTTTCTTT. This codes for CASSPGQGGRTEAFF.

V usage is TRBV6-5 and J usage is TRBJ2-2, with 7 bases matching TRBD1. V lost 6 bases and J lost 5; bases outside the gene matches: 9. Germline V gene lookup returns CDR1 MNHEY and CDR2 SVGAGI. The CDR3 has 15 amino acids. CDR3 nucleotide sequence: TGTGCCAGCAGCATAAGGGGGCCGGGGACCGGGGAGCTGTTTTTT. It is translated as CASSIRGPGTGELFF.